This TCR beta chain was sequenced during a study of CD8+ T cells in alopecia areata. Germline V gene sequence: CDR1 SQVTM, CDR2 ANQGSEA. The CDR3 has 12 residues. V lost 7 bases to trimming and J lost 3 bases; unmatched junction nucleotides: 4. Extraction of RNA preceded its reverse transcription into cDNA, which served as the sequencing template. Profiled with immunoSEQ multiplex PCR; TCRdb holds only in-frame clones, not every one. The sample has approximately 120,000 clones, around 48% seen once; the top ten hold about 10%. The receptor was derived from a human donor with alopecia areata. The chain recombines TRBV29-1 with TRBJ1-1; 8 bases fit TRBD1. Sequencing input: NKG2D-low CD8+ T cells sorted from blood. CDR3 loop: CSEMTGDTEAFF. The CDR3 coding sequence is TGCAGCGAAATGACAGGGGACACTGAAGCTTTCTTT.